This T cell receptor beta chain is drawn from a study of shared clonotypes between healthy human individuals. Germline-derived CDR1 and CDR2 are SEHNR and FQNEAQ (reference sequence). The CDR3 contains 14 residues. Sequencing was at deep level. The sorted-subset replicate PCRs were given 200 ng DNA, which is 25,000 to 35,000 T cell genomes. Data came from immunoSEQ multiplex PCR; TCRdb stores just in-frame clones and leaves some out. The table includes hundreds of thousands of clones, 95% to 97% detected once. This chain joins TRBV7-9 and TRBJ2-5; D not certain. The DNA end is a closer match to TRBJ2-7, so the J assignment may be wrong. The receptor was derived from a woman aged 25-40 years in good health. Specimen: naive CD4+ T cells sorted from blood. The subset here: CD45RA+ positively selected. The CDR3 spells CASSLVPVDYEQYF. Here the CDR3 DNA reads TGTGCCAGCAGCTTAGTCCCGGTTGACTACGAGCAGTACTTC.